What follows are 21 T cell receptor beta chains derived from one specimen sequenced in a study of CD8 T cells in ankylosing spondylitis. From the 5' RACE reads, TCRdb called clonotypes with MiXCR, one entry per CDR3 protein. The table includes roughly 240,000 distinct CDR3 sequences, 8.2% detected once. The sample comprised blood, either unsorted or a sorted T cell fraction (not recorded which). The receptor source for this set is a female donor with ankylosing spondylitis or in good health (not recorded which).

Ten or more counts support this clonotype. The V gene is TRBV12-3 or TRBV12-4, the J gene TRBJ2-5; D tentatively reads TRBD1 or TRBD2 (5 bases each). V shed 4 bases and J shed 5 bases, with 14 bases lying between them. The CDR3 is 14 residues long. The CDR3 reads CASSYFLGRETQYF. CDR3 nucleotides: TGTGCCAGCAGTTATTTTCTGGGACGGGAGACCCAGTACTTC.

Many counts were recorded for this clonotype. The chain links TRBV13 to TRBJ2-1; 11 bases are a match to TRBD2. V lost 5 bases to trimming and J lost 9 bases; unmatched junction nucleotides: 9. Germline values: CDR1 PRHDT, CDR2 FYEKMQ (reference sequence). This CDR3 has 15 amino acids. The CDR3 DNA is TGTGCCAGCAGCACGTTGACTAGCGGGAAGGGTGAGCAGTTCTTC. It codes for CASSTLTSGKGEQFF.

This clonotype was found many times. The V and J genes are TRBV29-1 and TRBJ2-7; the match to TRBD1 covers 8 bases. CDR1 is SQVTM and CDR2 is ANQGSEA in the germline V gene. J was trimmed by 2 bases and V by 6 bases; bases with no gene match: 12. The CDR3 contains 15 residues. The CDR3 region has the DNA TGCAGCGTCACCCCTCGACAGGGGAGCGCCTACGAGCAGTACTTC. This translates into CSVTPRQGSAYEQYF.

This clonotype was seen ten or more times. The rearrangement links TRBV9 to TRBJ2-2; D is perhaps TRBD1 (5 bases). The CDR3 length is 15 residues. Deletions cut 0 bases from V and 3 bases from J, with 9 bases between. Germline lookup yields CDR1 SGDLS and CDR2 YYNGEE. The CDR3, as DNA: TGTGCCAGCAGCGTAGTGGCAGGGTACACCGGGGAGCTGTTTTTT. Protein: CASSVVAGYTGELFF.

This clonotype came up many times. The genes are TRBV5-1 and TRBJ2-7; possibly TRBD2 for D (6 bases). V was cut by 5 bases and J by 5 bases, with 20 bases left in between. This CDR3 is 15 amino acids long. CDR1 SGHRS and CDR2 YFSETQ come from the germline V gene. The CDR3 sequence is CASRPGSLGGNEQYF. The CDR3 DNA reads TGCGCCAGCAGACCGGGGTCTCTTGGAGGGAACGAGCAGTACTTC.

Many counts were recorded for this clonotype. The genes are TRBV29-1 and TRBJ1-2; 11 bases map to TRBD1. Germline CDR1 is SQVTM and CDR2 is ANQGSEA. V lost 4 bases and J lost 2; bases outside the gene matches: 12. This CDR3 has 17 amino acids. The CDR3 coding sequence is TGCAGCGTTGTGCCCCCCGGGACAGGGGGGCACAACTATGGCTACACCTTC. Translated, it gives CSVVPPGTGGHNYGYTF.

This clonotype occurred many times. The chain couples TRBV7-6 to TRBJ2-3; 14 nucleotides agree with TRBD2. The V and J ends lost 4 bases and 4 bases, in that order; junction bases with no gene match: 1. The length of the CDR3 is 15 residues. Germline V gene sequence: CDR1 SGHVS, CDR2 FNYEAQ. CDR3 DNA sequence: TGTGCCAGCAGCTCGGGACTAGCGGGAGCAGATACGCAGTATTTT. Its protein product is CASSSGLAGADTQYF. The full variable domain, completed using reference TRBV7-6 and TRBJ2-3, is GAGVSQSPRYKVTKRGQDVALRCDPISGHVSLYWYRQALGQGPEFLTYFNYEAQQDKSGLPNDRFSAERPEGSISTLTIQRTEQRDSAMYRCASSSGLAGADTQYFGPGTRLTVL.

This clonotype was detected once. The chain is built from TRBV2 and TRBJ2-7, with a possible D match to TRBD2 (6 bases). CDR3 length: 19 amino acids. Germline V lookup: CDR1 SNHLY, CDR2 FYNNEI. Trimming pared 8 bases from V and 0 bases from J, leaving 29 bases between. CDR3 residues: CASCLVGSHYSGSSYEQYF. CDR3 coding DNA: TGTGCCAGCTGTCTTGTCGGCTCGCATTACTCCGGGAGCTCCTACGAGCAGTACTTC.

At least ten counts were recorded for this clonotype. CDR3 sequence (DNA): TGTGCCAGCAGTTTAAAGGGCGGAACCTCTACCTACGAGCAGTACTTC. It encodes CASSLKGGTSTYEQYF. The chain recombines TRBV27 with TRBJ2-7; D is uncertain. CDR1 is MNHEY, CDR2 SMNVEV, per germline (reference sequence). V lost 2 bases and J 2 bases, leaving 16 bases between the germline ends. This CDR3 spans 16 amino acids.

With respect to this clonotype: The germline gene is not matched at one end of the junction; a read error may be the cause. The chain has TRBV27 and TRBJ2-1, with 10 bases that match TRBD2. CDR1 and CDR2 (germline): MNHEY, SMNVEV (reference sequence). The CDR3 totals 15 residues. Written as DNA, the CDR3 is TGTGCCAACAGTTTAAAAGCGGGAGGGTACAATGAGCAGTTCTTC. Translated: CANSLKAGGYNEQFF.

This CDR3 is CASGPRGLNSPLHF. The CDR3 DNA reads as TGTGCCAGCGGCCCCAGGGGTTTAAATTCACCCCTCCACTTT. The V and J genes are TRBV27 and TRBJ1-6; a possible D gene is TRBD1 (6 bases). The CDR3 length is 14 residues. Germline V gene lookup returns CDR1 MNHEY and CDR2 SMNVEV (reference sequence). Trimming stripped 8 bases from V and 7 bases from J, with 15 bases between.

This clonotype was detected ten times or more. The genes are TRBV20-1 and TRBJ2-3; 8 bases are shared with TRBD2. The germline V gene encodes CDR1 DFQATT and CDR2 SNEGSKA (reference sequence). This CDR3 is 15 amino acids long. The trim removed 6 bases at V and 2 bases at J, leaving 10 bases unmatched. The CDR3 coding sequence is TGCAGTGCCATCCGAGCGGGGGACCTCACAGATACGCAGTATTTT. It codes for CSAIRAGDLTDTQYF.

This chain uses TRBV9 with TRBJ2-7, with TRBD2 identical over 11 bases. Germline V gene lookup returns CDR1 SGDLS and CDR2 YYNGEE. CDR3 length equals 13 residues. V shed 1 base and J 7 bases; nucleotides not matched to a gene: 1. CDR3 DNA sequence: TGTGCCAGCAGCGTAAGGACTAGCGGGGAGCAGTACTTC. Its translation: CASSVRTSGEQYF.

This clonotype was found many times. The V call is TRBV4-3, the J call TRBJ2-5; no clear D gene. Germline assignment: CDR1 LGHNA and CDR2 YSLEER. Trimming cost V 3 bases and J 3 bases, with 17 bases left between them. This CDR3 is built from 16 residues. This CDR3 reads CASSQSAISHEETQYF. The CDR3 nucleotides are TGCGCCAGCAGCCAGAGCGCAATCTCCCATGAAGAGACCCAGTACTTC.

This clonotype was observed many times. V gene TRBV7-2 combines with J gene TRBJ2-7, with D possibly TRBD1 on 6 matching bases. V dropped 3 bases and J dropped 0 bases, with 9 bases sitting between them. Germline V gene data show CDR1 as SGHTA and CDR2 as FQGNSA. The CDR3 runs 14 residues. The CDR3 bases are TGTGCCAGCAGCTTCGACAGGAACTCCTACGAGCAGTACTTC. As protein: CASSFDRNSYEQYF. The full variable domain, its missing parts supplied by reference TRBV7-2 and TRBJ2-7, is GAGVSQSPSNKVTEKGKDVELRCDPISGHTALYWYRQSLGQGLEFLIYFQGNSAPDKSGLPSDRFSAERTGGSVSTLTIQRTQQEDSAVYLCASSFDRNSYEQYFGPGTRLTVT.

Here the CDR3 DNA reads TGCAGTGCGGAAAAAAAAAAGGGAAGCGAAAAACTGTTTTTT. This codes for CSAEKKKGSEKLFF. The rearrangement uses TRBV20-1 and TRBJ1-4; no firm D call. Germline CDR1 DFQATT, CDR2 SNEGSKA (reference sequence). Trimming pared 6 bases from V and 8 bases from J, leaving 19 bases between. The CDR3 has 14 amino acids.

This clonotype has ten or more counts. V and J are TRBV5-1 and TRBJ2-7; tentatively, D is TRBD2 (5 bases). Germline CDR1 reads SGHRS; CDR2 reads YFSETQ. V was clipped by 4 bases and J by 2 bases, with 13 bases between them. This CDR3 has 14 residues. The CDR3 is CASSPRMGAYEQYF. CDR3 nucleotide sequence: TGCGCCAGCAGCCCTCGGATGGGAGCCTACGAGCAGTACTTC.

Ten or more counts support this clonotype. J is TRBJ2-1 and V is TRBV20-1; 13 nucleotides agree with TRBD2. V trimming: 7 bases; J trimming: 8 bases; junction bases outside the gene matches: 8. Looked up from germline, CDR1 is DFQATT and CDR2 is SNEGSKA (reference sequence). This CDR3 region has 14 residues. CDR3 protein: CSGKLAGGVDEQFF. CDR3 DNA: TGCAGTGGGAAACTAGCGGGAGGGGTGGATGAGCAGTTCTTC.

In this sample, this clonotype turned up many times. This sequence joins TRBV20-1 and TRBJ2-1; the match to TRBD2 covers 7 bases. This CDR3 has 15 amino acids. The germline CDR1 and CDR2 sequences are DFQATT and SNEGSKA (reference sequence). Trimming took 4 bases from V and 3 from J; bases not matched to a gene: 9. The CDR3 here is CSAKDAGVNYNEQFF. In DNA form, the CDR3 reads TGCAGTGCTAAGGATGCGGGAGTGAACTACAATGAGCAGTTCTTC.

This clonotype was detected ten times or more. The rearrangement uses TRBV7-9 and TRBJ1-1; no firm D call. Trimming shortened V by 4 bases and J by 3 bases, and 9 bases separated the two germline ends. The germline CDR1 and CDR2 sequences are SEHNR and FQNEAQ (reference sequence). The CDR3 contains 13 residues. The DNA for the CDR3 is TGTGCCAGCAGCTGGCGGCCAGACACTGAAGCTTTCTTT. Its protein product is CASSWRPDTEAFF. Using reference TRBV7-9 and TRBJ1-1 for the parts outside the CDR3, the full variable domain is DTGVSQNPRHKITKRGQNVTFRCDPISEHNRLYWYRQTLGQGPEFLTYFQNEAQLEKSRLLSDRFSAERPKGSFSTLEIQRTEQGDSAMYLCASSWRPDTEAFFGQGTRLTVV.

This clonotype was counted many times. CDR3 DNA: TGCAGCGCCGGGTTAAGCTCCTACGAGCAGTACTTC. Protein product: CSAGLSSYEQYF. The chain is built from TRBV29-1 and TRBJ2-7; D is uncertain. Trimming cost V 7 bases and J 0 bases, with 10 bases left between them. The CDR3 extends over 12 amino acids. CDR1 and CDR2 from the germline V gene are SQVTM and ANQGSEA.